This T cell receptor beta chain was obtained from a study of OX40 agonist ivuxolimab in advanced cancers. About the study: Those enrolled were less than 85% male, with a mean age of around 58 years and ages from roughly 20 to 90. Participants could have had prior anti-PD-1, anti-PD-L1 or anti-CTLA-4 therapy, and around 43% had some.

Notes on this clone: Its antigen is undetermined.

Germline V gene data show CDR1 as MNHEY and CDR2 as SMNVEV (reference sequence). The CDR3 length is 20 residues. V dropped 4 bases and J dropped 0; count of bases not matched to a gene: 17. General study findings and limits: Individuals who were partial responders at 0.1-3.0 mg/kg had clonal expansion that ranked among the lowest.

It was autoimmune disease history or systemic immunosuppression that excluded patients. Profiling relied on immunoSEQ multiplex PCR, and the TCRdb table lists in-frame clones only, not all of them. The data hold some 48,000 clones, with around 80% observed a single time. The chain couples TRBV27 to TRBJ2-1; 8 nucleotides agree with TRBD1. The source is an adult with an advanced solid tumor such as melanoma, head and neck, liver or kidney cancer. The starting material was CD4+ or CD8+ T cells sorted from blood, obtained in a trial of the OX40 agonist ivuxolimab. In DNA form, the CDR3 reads TGTGCCAGCAGTTACCTAACCGGGACAGGTAGGTTCGGCTCCTACAATGAGCAGTTCTTC. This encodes CASSYLTGTGRFGSYNEQFF.